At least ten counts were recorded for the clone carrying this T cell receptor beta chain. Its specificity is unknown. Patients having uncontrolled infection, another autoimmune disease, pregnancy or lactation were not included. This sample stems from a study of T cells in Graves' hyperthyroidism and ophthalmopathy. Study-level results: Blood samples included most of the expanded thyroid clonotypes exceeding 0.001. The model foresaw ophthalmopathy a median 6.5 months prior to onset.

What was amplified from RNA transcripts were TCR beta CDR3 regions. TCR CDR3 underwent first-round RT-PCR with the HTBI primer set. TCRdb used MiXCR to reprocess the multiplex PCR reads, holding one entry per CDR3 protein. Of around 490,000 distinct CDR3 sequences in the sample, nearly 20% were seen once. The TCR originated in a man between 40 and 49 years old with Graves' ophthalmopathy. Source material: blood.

The CDR3 coding sequence is TGCAGTGCTAGAGATCGGTTGGCAGTAAATGGCTACACCTTC. This translates into CSARDRLAVNGYTF. The chain combines TRBV20-1 with TRBJ1-2; no definite D call. CDR1 is DFQATT and CDR2 is SNEGSKA in the germline V gene (reference sequence). The length of the CDR3 is 14 residues. With 0 bases removed from V and 6 bases from J, the gap between germline ends came to 14 bases.